The source of this T cell receptor (beta chain) is a study of blood T cells in healthy people across ages. Study-level information: In model experiments, template switching was able to capture about one barcoded beta molecule for every two T cells that were present. Notes on the study in general: Across the age range, TCR beta diversity per million T cells fell in a roughly linear way.

The donors, aged roughly 6 to 90, were healthy Caucasians from Russia. Using a J-beta primer mix together with a sample-barcoded 5' primer, a second PCR was run for roughly 7 to 12 cycles. TCRdb redid the calling of the 5' RACE reads with MiXCR, one entry per CDR3 protein. The repertoire has roughly 2 million distinct CDR3 sequences, less than 50% of them found once; the top ten carry about 2.1%. Germline V gene lookup returns CDR1 SGHRS and CDR2 YFSETQ. CDR3 length equals 16 residues. V lost 4 bases and J lost 1; bases outside the gene matches: 8. Comments on this clonotype: The antigen is not known.

The chain links TRBV5-1 to TRBJ2-1, with 7 bases lining up with TRBD2. This receptor was obtained from a woman aged 35 to 49 in good health. Sequencing was done on a sample of blood. The CDR3 DNA follows: TGCGCCAGCAGCCCTGGGAGGGGTCTATCCTACAATGAGCAGTTCTTC. Translation gives CASSPGRGLSYNEQFF.